The 7 T cell receptor beta chains given below trace back to one sample, sequenced in a study of T cells in Graves' hyperthyroidism and ophthalmopathy. RNA transcripts were the template for amplifying TCR beta CDR3 regions. The HTBI primer set was used in a first-round RT-PCR of the TCR CDR3. Via MiXCR, TCRdb re-called the multiplex PCR reads, giving one row per CDR3 protein. The sample comprises 600,000 or so distinct CDR3 sequences, about 45% of which are singletons, and just under 8.5% rests with the top ten. The sequencing input was peripheral blood or thyroid tissue (not recorded which). These receptors were collected from a woman under 30 with Graves' hyperthyroidism.

The chain couples TRBV6-1 to TRBJ2-2; a possible D gene is TRBD1 (6 bases). Trimming pared 6 bases from V and 7 bases from J, leaving 12 bases between. The CDR3 length is 13 residues. Per the germline V gene, CDR1 is MNHNS and CDR2 is SASEGT. CDR3 region: CASSQTGFGELFF. DNA of the CDR3: TGTGCCAGCAGCCAAACAGGGTTCGGGGAGCTGTTTTTT.

In its sample, this clonotype was seen many times. The J gene is TRBJ2-5, the V gene TRBV2; D may be TRBD1 (7 bases). Germline CDR1 SNHLY, CDR2 FYNNEI. Trimming pared 7 bases from V and 2 bases from J, leaving 14 bases between. The CDR3 is 14 amino acids. In DNA form, the CDR3 reads TGTGCCAGCAACTTGGCAGGGGGGCAAGAGACCCAGTACTTC. Encoded protein: CASNLAGGQETQYF.

The rearrangement links TRBV7-6 to TRBJ2-7, with TRBD2 as a possible D gene (5 bases). V was cut by 5 bases and J by 2 bases, with 16 bases left in between. This CDR3 has 15 amino acids. Germline values: CDR1 SGHVS, CDR2 FNYEAQ. CDR3 coding DNA: TGTGCCAGCAGCCCAGGAGCAGGAGGACCCTACGAGCAGTACTTC. Amino acid sequence: CASSPGAGGPYEQYF.

This sequence joins TRBV5-1 and TRBJ2-5; 10 bases agree with TRBD2. The CDR3 extends over 16 amino acids. CDR1 and CDR2 from the germline V gene are SGHRS and YFSETQ. V lost 2 bases and J lost 7; bases outside the gene matches: 11. The CDR3 is CASSFPPGLAIGTQYF. The CDR3 DNA sequence: TGCGCCAGCAGCTTCCCCCCGGGACTAGCGATAGGGACCCAGTACTTC. Filled out from reference TRBV5-1 and TRBJ2-5, the complete variable domain reads KAGVTQTPRYLIKTRGQQVTLSCSPISGHRSVSWYQQTPGQGLQFLFEYFSETQRNKGNFPGRFSGRQFSNSRSEMNVSTLELGDSALYLCASSFPPGLAIGTQYFGPGTRLLVL.

Details on this clonotype: Without the conserved terminal phenylalanine or tryptophan, this CDR3 likely stems from a read error. Because the CDR3's place on the DNA is in doubt, the DNA is left out and the CDR3 is given as listed by TCRdb. This rearrangement joins TRBV2 to TRBJ1-4. Germline values: CDR1 SNHLY, CDR2 FYNNEI. The CDR3 totals 10 residues, both ends included. The CDR3 protein is CASGGMAINY.

This clonotype turned up a few times. This chain connects TRBV9 to TRBJ1-1, with a weak D call TRBD1 (6 bases). The CDR3 covers 15 residues. The V gene lost 3 bases and the J gene lost 2 bases, with 14 bases spanning the gap. The germline CDR1 and CDR2 sequences are SGDLS and YYNGEE. The CDR3 DNA sequence: TGTGCCAGCAGCGCTGGGGGCAGGGATAACACTGAAGCTTTCTTT. Encoded protein: CASSAGGRDNTEAFF. Filled out from reference TRBV9 and TRBJ1-1, the complete variable domain reads DSGVTQTPKHLITATGQRVTLRCSPRSGDLSVYWYQQSLDQGLQFLIQYYNGEERAKGNILERFSAQQFPDLHSELNLSSLELGDSALYFCASSAGGRDNTEAFFGQGTRLTVV.

V is TRBV10-3 and J is TRBJ2-2, with TRBD1 identical over 9 bases. The CDR3 length is 15 residues. The germline V gene encodes CDR1 ENHRY and CDR2 SYGVKD. V trimming: 4 bases; J trimming: 4 bases; junction bases outside the gene matches: 4. CDR3 loop: CAISVGQGITGELFF. CDR3 nucleotides: TGTGCCATCAGTGTAGGACAGGGGATCACCGGGGAGCTGTTTTTT.